Below, 16 T cell receptor beta chains from the same sample are listed, as sequenced in a study of ipilimumab plus nivolumab after autologous stem cell transplantation. This table comes from immunoSEQ multiplex PCR, and its TCRdb copy is limited to in-frame clones, with some not included. The data show more than 9,000 clones, roughly 71% seen once. Material: PBMCs, obtained in a trial of ipilimumab plus nivolumab as post-transplant consolidation. These receptors were taken from a female donor with multiple myeloma.

V usage is TRBV5-1 and J usage is TRBJ1-2; D possibly corresponds to TRBD1 (6 bases). Trimming removed 4 bases from V and 5 bases from J, with 9 bases in between. The CDR3 contains 12 residues. Per germline, CDR1 SGHRS and CDR2 YFSETQ. Written as DNA, the CDR3 is TGCGCCAGCAGCCAGGACAGATATGGCTACACCTTC. It encodes CASSQDRYGYTF.

The V call is TRBV6-4, the J call TRBJ1-4; D not certain. CDR3 length equals 13 residues. Trimming pared 6 bases from V and 7 bases from J, leaving 12 bases between. Germline V gene lookup returns CDR1 MRHNA and CDR2 SNTAGT. DNA for the CDR3: TGTGCCAGCAGCCGGGAGAGCGGTGAAAAACTGTTTTTT. Translated: CASSRESGEKLFF.

V usage is TRBV28 and J usage is TRBJ2-7; 10 positions match TRBD2. The CDR3 is made up of 17 amino acids. In germline, CDR1 is MDHEN, CDR2 SYDVKM. The CDR3 loop is CSYSRGVGSLAGQEQYF. As DNA, the CDR3 is TGTTCCTACTCGAGGGGCGTAGGTTCACTAGCGGGACAAGAGCAGTACTTC.

Notes on this clone: A much larger clonotype is one base distant, so this may be a read error. Other DNA sequences from this sample encode an identical CDR3 as well. V and J are TRBV27 and TRBJ2-7, with D hard to call. The CDR3 has 12 amino acids. Germline CDR1 is MNHEY and CDR2 is SMNVEV (reference sequence). The CDR3 reads CASSLPSSEQYF. CDR3 coding DNA: TGTGCCAGCAGTCTCCCTTCCTCCGAGCAGTACTTC.

This sequence joins TRBV19 and TRBJ2-2, with a weak D call TRBD1 (5 bases). Germline loops: CDR1 LNHDA, CDR2 SQIVND (reference sequence). This CDR3 is 12 amino acids long. Between the trimmed V and J ends, which lost 3 bases and 9 bases, there was a span of 8 bases. CDR3 sequence: CASSIAGRELFF. For the CDR3, the DNA is TGTGCCAGTAGTATTGCAGGGAGGGAGCTGTTTTTT. Together with reference TRBV19 and TRBJ2-2, the CDR3 gives the full variable domain: DGGITQSPKYLFRKEGQNVTLSCEQNLNHDAMYWYRQDPGQGLRLIYYSQIVNDFQKGDIAEGYSVSREKKESFPLTVTSAQKNPTAFYLCASSIAGRELFFGEGSRLTVL.

This clone appeared once. V is TRBV2 and J is TRBJ2-3, with unresolved D. The germline gives CDR1 SNHLY, CDR2 FYNNEI. CDR3 length: 11 residues. Trimming took off 4 bases at V and 4 bases at J, with 3 bases between the two ends. CDR3 residues: CASSVADTQYF. As DNA, the CDR3 is TGTGCCAGCAGTGTTGCAGATACGCAGTATTTT.

The chain links TRBV28 to TRBJ2-1; 9 bases are shared with TRBD2. Germline CDR1 and CDR2: MDHEN and SYDVKM. Trimming at V came to 5 bases and at J to 4 bases, leaving 6 bases not matched to a gene. The CDR3 runs to 15 residues. CDR3 loop: CASSPLAGLYNEQFF. The DNA of the CDR3 is TGTGCCAGCAGTCCCCTAGCGGGACTTTACAATGAGCAGTTCTTC.

V gene TRBV18 combines with J gene TRBJ1-6; no firm D call. Germline V gene lookup returns CDR1 KGHSH and CDR2 LQKENI. This CDR3 comprises 16 residues. Trimming cost V 5 bases and J 10 bases, with 21 bases left between them. The DNA for the CDR3 is TGTGCCAGCTCATCCCGGAGGGAGGAGGATGGATCACCCCTCCACTTT. Protein: CASSSRREEDGSPLHF. The full variable domain, with the rest looked up from reference TRBV18 and TRBJ1-6, is NAGVMQNPRHLVRRRGQEARLRCSPMKGHSHVYWYRQLPEEGLKFMVYLQKENIIDESGMPKERFSAEFPKEGPSILRIQQVVRGDSAAYFCASSSRREEDGSPLHFGNGTRLTVT.

This chain links TRBV7-9 with TRBJ1-2; the D gene is possibly TRBD1 (6 bases). The ends were cut back, 3 bases at V and 3 bases at J, with 14 bases in the middle. The CDR3 extends over 15 amino acids. The germline V gene encodes CDR1 SEHNR and CDR2 FQNEAQ (reference sequence). The CDR3 sequence: CASSLRQEDYYGYTF. The CDR3 DNA sequence: TGTGCCAGCAGCTTGAGACAGGAGGATTACTATGGCTACACCTTC. Supplemented by reference TRBV7-9 and TRBJ1-2, the full variable domain reads DTGVSQNPRHKITKRGQNVTFRCDPISEHNRLYWYRQTLGQGPEFLTYFQNEAQLEKSRLLSDRFSAERPKGSFSTLEIQRTEQGDSAMYLCASSLRQEDYYGYTFGSGTRLTVV.

V gene TRBV18 combines with J gene TRBJ2-7; D is ambiguous. This CDR3 has 13 amino acids. V was trimmed by 4 bases and J by 1 base, leaving 8 bases between them. Germline V gene lookup returns CDR1 KGHSH and CDR2 LQKENI. CDR3 DNA: TGTGCCAGCTCACTGAGTGGGTCCTACGAGCAGTACTTC. Translation: CASSLSGSYEQYF.

This clone was picked up a small number of times. This chain joins TRBV4-3 and TRBJ2-2; D call uncertain. V was cut by 0 bases and J by 7 bases, with 18 bases left in between. This CDR3 comprises 17 residues. In germline, CDR1 is LGHNA, CDR2 YSLEER. The CDR3 protein is CASSQDIIPGLGGELFF. For the CDR3, the DNA is TGCGCCAGCAGCCAAGATATAATCCCGGGTTTAGGCGGGGAGCTGTTTTTT.

V gene TRBV27 combines with J gene TRBJ2-1; D call uncertain. The CDR3 is 12 residues long. Trimming stripped 3 bases from V and 8 bases from J, with 8 bases between. Germline CDR1 MNHEY, CDR2 SMNVEV (reference sequence). CDR3 loop: CASSFPGYEQFF. The CDR3 DNA is TGTGCCAGCAGTTTTCCAGGATATGAGCAGTTCTTC.

This chain connects TRBV2 to TRBJ2-5, with 9 bases that match TRBD2. The DNA end lines up better with TRBJ2-7; the J call may be wrong. The CDR3 has 14 residues. Germline lookup yields CDR1 SNHLY and CDR2 FYNNEI. This CDR3 reads CASKRTSDTYEQYF. The CDR3 bases are TGTGCCAGCAAGAGGACTAGCGACACCTACGAGCAGTACTTC.

The rearrangement joins TRBV27 to TRBJ1-1; no clear D. Trimming left V 6 bases short and J 0 bases short, with 8 bases between. Germline V lookup: CDR1 MNHEY, CDR2 SMNVEV (reference sequence). The length of the CDR3 is 13 residues. The chain's CDR3 is CASRDKVNTEAFF. CDR3 DNA: TGTGCCAGCAGAGATAAGGTGAACACTGAAGCTTTCTTT.

This chain connects TRBV4-1 to TRBJ2-6, with D unclear. CDR1 is MGHRA, CDR2 YSYEKL, per germline. The CDR3 covers 18 residues. Trimming stripped 0 bases from V and 0 bases from J, with 12 bases between. The CDR3 reads CASSQESRLLSGANVLTF. Here the CDR3 DNA reads TGCGCCAGCAGCCAAGAGTCCAGATTACTCTCTGGGGCCAACGTCCTGACTTTC.

The V call is TRBV28, the J call TRBJ2-1; 10 positions agree with TRBD2. This CDR3 is 16 amino acids long. CDR1 is MDHEN and CDR2 is SYDVKM in the germline V gene. The ends lost 6 bases at V and 12 bases at J; junction bases unmatched: 17. Here the CDR3 reads CASRAPGGTSGNGQFF. The CDR3 DNA is TGTGCCAGCAGGGCCCCAGGGGGAACTAGCGGGAACGGGCAGTTCTTC.